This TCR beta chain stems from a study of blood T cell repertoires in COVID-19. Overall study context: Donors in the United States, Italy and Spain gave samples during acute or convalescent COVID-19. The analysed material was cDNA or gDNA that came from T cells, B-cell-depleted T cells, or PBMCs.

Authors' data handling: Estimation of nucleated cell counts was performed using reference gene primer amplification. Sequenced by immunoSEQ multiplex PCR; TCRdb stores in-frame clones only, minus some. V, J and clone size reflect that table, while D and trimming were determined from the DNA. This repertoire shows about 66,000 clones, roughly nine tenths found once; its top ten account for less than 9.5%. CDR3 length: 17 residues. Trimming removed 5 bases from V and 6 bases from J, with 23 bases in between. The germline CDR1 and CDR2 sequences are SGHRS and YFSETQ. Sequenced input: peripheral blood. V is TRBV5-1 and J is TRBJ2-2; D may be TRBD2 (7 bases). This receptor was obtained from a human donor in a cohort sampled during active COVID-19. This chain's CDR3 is CASRPTPGGPGSGELFF. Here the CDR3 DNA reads TGCGCCAGCAGACCCACCCCCGGGGGGCCCGGATCCGGGGAGCTGTTTTTT.